These 27 T cell receptor beta chains originate from one sample sequenced in a study of spatial heterogeneity in lung cancer. TCRdb reprocessed the 5' RACE reads via MiXCR and lists one record per CDR3 protein. The sample carries 7,000 or so distinct CDR3 sequences, approximately 6.8% recorded once. The time point is: sample taken at primary tumor resection. Sequencing of whole RNA from tumor, nontumor lung or frozen PBMC involved no sorting. This specimen consisted of PBMCs, obtained at surgery. Every receptor here comes from a male donor with early-stage non-small cell lung cancer.

There are many counts of this clonotype. This beta chain appears as a stray read in a library generated for alpha chains; its size is not informative. V and J are TRBV3-1 and TRBJ2-3; TRBD1 matches 7 bases. The CDR3 is 14 amino acids. V was clipped by 1 base and J by 4 bases; unmatched bases: 2. Germline V gives CDR1 LGHDT, CDR2 YNNKEL (reference sequence). CDR3 protein: CASSQGGGADTQYF. The CDR3 bases are TGTGCCAGCAGCCAAGGAGGGGGCGCAGATACGCAGTATTTT.

This clonotype showed up many times. Since the library was made to target alpha chains, this beta chain is a stray read and its abundance is not meaningful. The chain carries TRBV30 and TRBJ1-1; D unresolved. V was trimmed by 3 bases and J by 1 base, leaving 12 bases between them. CDR1 is GTSNPN, CDR2 SVGIG, per germline (reference sequence). The CDR3 contains 14 residues. CDR3 in amino acids: CAWRLGQPNTEAFF. In DNA, the CDR3 is TGTGCCTGGAGACTCGGGCAACCGAACACTGAAGCTTTCTTT.

Remarks on this clonotype: Because this beta chain is a stray read in a library intended to capture alpha chains, its abundance should not be given much weight. The CDR3 DNA sequence: TGTGCCAGCAGTTTGTATAGCGGGGCGACCTACAATGAGCAGTTCTTC. Encoded protein: CASSLYSGATYNEQFF. The chain uses TRBV28 and TRBJ2-1; 8 nucleotides match TRBD2. V lost 3 bases, J lost 2 bases, and 6 bases stayed unmatched. CDR3 length: 16 residues. Germline V gene data show CDR1 as MDHEN and CDR2 as SYDVKM.

This clonotype has at least ten counts. This beta chain represents an off-target read in a library built for alpha chains; its size is of limited meaning. The CDR3 loop reads CSASRGTGRIKRYTF. CDR3 coding DNA: TGCAGTGCTAGTAGGGGGACAGGGCGCATTAAGCGCTACACCTTC. This chain links TRBV20-1 with TRBJ1-2, with 9 bases matching TRBD1. J lost 9 bases, V lost 3 bases, and 14 bases had no gene match. The CDR3 is 15 residues long. In germline, CDR1 is DFQATT, CDR2 SNEGSKA (reference sequence).

In its sample, this clonotype was seen many times. Sequence at one end of the junction differs from germline and may be a read error. This beta chain is a stray read from a library made for alpha chains; its abundance is not meaningful. V gene TRBV7-7 combines with J gene TRBJ2-1, with D tentatively TRBD1 or TRBD2 (5 bases each). Germline CDR1 is SSHAT and CDR2 is FNYEAQ (reference sequence). This CDR3 region has 15 residues. CDR3: CASSSGTRGRNEQFF. Written as DNA, the CDR3 is TGTGCTAGCAGCTCCGGGACCCGCGGACGGAATGAGCAGTTCTTC.

In this sample, this clonotype turned up many times. Because the library targeted alpha chains, this beta chain is an off-target read whose size means little. This sequence joins TRBV11-2 and TRBJ2-2; perhaps D is TRBD1 or TRBD2 (6 bases each). Trimming removed 3 bases at V and 2 bases at J, with 13 bases between. Germline V gene data show CDR1 as SGHAT and CDR2 as FQNNGV. CDR3 length: 16 residues. The CDR3 sequence: CASSFPRGRNTGELFF. The CDR3, as DNA: TGTGCCAGCAGCTTCCCCCGGGGGCGCAACACCGGGGAGCTGTTTTTT.

The table lists this clonotype with a few counts. This beta chain came through as a stray read in a library set up for alpha chains, and its size says little. This chain connects TRBV20-1 to TRBJ1-5; 9 bases align to TRBD1. This CDR3 is 14 amino acids long. CDR1 and CDR2 (germline): DFQATT, SNEGSKA (reference sequence). J gave up 5 bases and V 6 bases, and 8 bases lay outside the gene matches. The CDR3 DNA reads as TGCAGTGCCCAGCCGGGACAGGGCGATCAGCCCCAGCATTTT. Amino acids: CSAQPGQGDQPQHF.

Concerning this clonotype: Little can be read into the size of this beta chain, an off-target read in a library designed for alpha chains. The chain recombines TRBV10-3 with TRBJ2-5; TRBD2 is a possible D gene (6 bases). Trimming left V 4 bases short and J 5 bases short, with 14 bases between. The CDR3 contains 14 residues. CDR1 and CDR2 from the germline V gene are ENHRY and SYGVKD. The DNA for the CDR3 is TGTGCCATCAGTGCGCCTAGCGTCTCTGAGACCCAGTACTTC. As protein: CAISAPSVSETQYF.

This clonotype was counted ten times or more. As an off-target read in a library built for alpha chains, this beta chain has a frequency of little significance. The chain is built from TRBV12-3 or TRBV12-4 and TRBJ2-3; TRBD1 agrees at 7 bases. With V trimmed by 3 bases and J by 5 bases, 5 bases remained unmatched. The CDR3 is made up of 14 amino acids. Here the CDR3 reads CASSFNYRGDTQYF. CDR3 coding DNA: TGTGCCAGCAGTTTCAACTACAGGGGAGATACGCAGTATTTT.

This clonotype was counted ten times or more. The size of this beta chain means little, since it is a stray read in a library made for alpha chains. The rearrangement uses TRBV20-1 and TRBJ2-7; D is unclear. Germline V gene lookup returns CDR1 DFQATT and CDR2 SNEGSKA (reference sequence). The CDR3 spans 15 residues. The germline V and J ends were trimmed by 5 bases and 0 bases, with 17 bases remaining between them. The CDR3: CSACSPEGSSYEQYF. CDR3 in DNA: TGCAGTGCTTGCTCCCCCGAAGGTTCCTCCTACGAGCAGTACTTC.

The table lists this clonotype with many counts. Because this beta chain is a stray read in a library intended to capture alpha chains, its abundance should not be given much weight. J is TRBJ1-5 and V is TRBV28; D may be TRBD1 (5 bases). Germline assignment: CDR1 MDHEN and CDR2 SYDVKM. Trimming pared 7 bases from V and 4 bases from J, leaving 14 bases between. The CDR3 contains 14 residues. CDR3 coding DNA: TGTGCCAGCAACAAACCGGGGGGAAATCAGCCCCAGCATTTT. Its translation: CASNKPGGNQPQHF. The whole variable domain, filled in from reference TRBV28 and TRBJ1-5, reads DVKVTQSSRYLVKRTGEKVFLECVQDMDHENMFWYRQDPGLGLRLIYFSYDVKMKEKGDIPEGYSVSREKKERFSLILESASTNQTSMYLCASNKPGGNQPQHFGDGTRLSIL.

Comment on this clonotype: For a library built for alpha chains, this beta chain is a stray read; little rests on its size. J is TRBJ2-5 and V is TRBV20-1, with D tentatively TRBD1 or TRBD2 (5 bases each). CDR1 and CDR2 from the germline V gene are DFQATT and SNEGSKA (reference sequence). Trimming shortened V by 0 bases and J by 1 base, and 12 bases separated the two germline ends. The CDR3 loop spans 15 amino acids. DNA for the CDR3: TGCAGTGCTAGAGATACAGGCCGGGGCCAAGAGACCCAGTACTTC. It is translated as CSARDTGRGQETQYF.

In this sample, this clonotype turned up many times. This beta chain appears as a stray read in a library generated for alpha chains; its size is not informative. The chain has TRBV20-1 and TRBJ2-6, with D possibly being TRBD2 (7 bases). The CDR3 has 15 residues. Per germline, CDR1 DFQATT and CDR2 SNEGSKA (reference sequence). V lost 4 bases, J lost 4 bases, and 14 bases lay in between. CDR3 coding DNA: TGCAGTGCTAAACCTGGGGGGGCAGGGGCCAACGTCCTGACTTTC. Its protein is CSAKPGGAGANVLTF.

This clonotype has at least ten counts. A library prepared for alpha chains yielded this beta chain as an off-target read; its size is of little meaning. The chain has TRBV28 and TRBJ2-7, with D tentatively TRBD1 (5 bases). V was shortened by 0 bases and J by 4 bases, with 10 bases between the two germline ends. CDR3 size: 14 residues. Germline CDR1 and CDR2: MDHEN and SYDVKM. CDR3 residues: CASSLWAGSYEQYV. The DNA of the CDR3 is TGTGCCAGCAGTTTATGGGCAGGGTCTTACGAGCAGTACGTC.

This clonotype was counted many times. Being off target in a library aimed at alpha chains, this beta chain has a size of little meaning. The chain uses TRBV6-5 and TRBJ2-1; 16 positions agree with TRBD2. Trimming took 4 bases from V and 12 from J; bases not matched to a gene: 3. Germline V lookup: CDR1 MNHEY, CDR2 SVGAGI. The CDR3 runs to 14 residues. In DNA, the CDR3 is TGTGCCAGCAGTTGGGGACTAGCGGGAGGGGGGCAGTTCTTC. Its translation is CASSWGLAGGGQFF.

Many counts were recorded for this clonotype. Found in a library prepared for alpha chains, this beta chain is an off-target read, and its abundance has little meaning. This chain joins TRBV11-1 and TRBJ2-1; D gene ambiguous. V lost 1 base and J 4 bases, leaving 11 bases between the germline ends. This CDR3 region has 15 residues. The V gene's germline CDR1 is SGHAT and CDR2 FQDESV (reference sequence). CDR3 loop: CASSLVTDSYNEQFF. The CDR3 DNA sequence: TGTGCCAGCAGCTTAGTCACCGACTCGTACAATGAGCAGTTCTTC. The full variable domain, with the rest looked up from reference TRBV11-1 and TRBJ2-1, is EAEVAQSPRYKITEKSQAVAFWCDPISGHATLYWYRQILGQGPELLVQFQDESVVDDSQLPKDRFSAERLKGVDSTLKIQPAELGDSAMYLCASSLVTDSYNEQFFGPGTRLTVL.

This clonotype was found many times. The size of this beta chain means little, since it is a stray read in a library made for alpha chains. The chain recombines TRBV5-1 with TRBJ2-3, with D unresolved. This CDR3 region has 16 residues. Germline loops: CDR1 SGHRS, CDR2 YFSETQ. With 1 base removed from V and 0 bases from J, the gap between germline ends came to 12 bases. CDR3 nucleotides: TGCGCCAGCAGCTTGAACGGTCTGAGGAGCACAGATACGCAGTATTTT. It encodes CASSLNGLRSTDTQYF. The variable domain in full, with the rest retrieved from reference TRBV5-1 and TRBJ2-3, is KAGVTQTPRYLIKTRGQQVTLSCSPISGHRSVSWYQQTPGQGLQFLFEYFSETQRNKGNFPGRFSGRQFSNSRSEMNVSTLELGDSALYLCASSLNGLRSTDTQYFGPGTRLTVL.

This clonotype was seen many times. This beta chain is an unintended read in a library built for alpha chains; its size means little. V usage is TRBV28 and J usage is TRBJ2-5, with D perhaps matching TRBD1 or TRBD2 (6 bases each). Per the germline V gene, CDR1 is MDHEN and CDR2 is SYDVKM. V dropped 6 bases and J dropped 5 bases, with 13 bases sitting between them. The CDR3 length is 13 residues. This CDR3 reads CASSPTGRETQYF. The DNA for the CDR3 is TGTGCCAGCAGCCCAACAGGGAGGGAGACCCAGTACTTC. The variable domain in full, with the rest retrieved from reference TRBV28 and TRBJ2-5, is DVKVTQSSRYLVKRTGEKVFLECVQDMDHENMFWYRQDPGLGLRLIYFSYDVKMKEKGDIPEGYSVSREKKERFSLILESASTNQTSMYLCASSPTGRETQYFGPGTRLLVL.

This clonotype was seen at least ten times. A library prepared for alpha chains yielded this beta chain as an off-target read; its size is of little meaning. The gene calls are TRBV3-1 and TRBJ2-5, with D perhaps TRBD2 (5 bases). The germline CDR1 and CDR2 sequences are LGHDT and YNNKEL (reference sequence). The CDR3 contains 14 residues. Trimming cost V 2 bases and J 3 bases, with 10 bases left between them. The CDR3 loop is CASSQKYGEETQYF. CDR3 coding DNA: TGTGCCAGCAGCCAAAAATACGGGGAAGAGACCCAGTACTTC.

This clonotype occurred many times. This beta chain is off target for a library built for alpha chains, so its abundance means little. The V gene is TRBV29-1, the J gene TRBJ1-1; maybe TRBD1 (6 bases). This CDR3 region has 11 residues. The V end lost 7 bases, the J end lost 6 bases, and 12 bases lay between the germline ends. CDR1 SQVTM and CDR2 ANQGSEA come from the germline V gene. This CDR3 reads CSESRGPEAFF. Written as DNA, the CDR3 is TGCAGCGAAAGCCGGGGGCCTGAAGCTTTCTTT.

This clonotype was recorded at least ten times. Because the library targeted alpha chains, this beta chain is an off-target read whose size means little. The rearrangement uses TRBV30 and TRBJ2-2; 7 positions match TRBD2. This CDR3 is built from 13 residues. V lost 8 bases to trimming and J lost 5 bases; unmatched junction nucleotides: 8. Per the germline V gene, CDR1 is GTSNPN and CDR2 is SVGIG (reference sequence). The CDR3 loop reads CAEGTGGTGELFF. The CDR3 coding sequence is TGTGCCGAAGGAACCGGGGGGACCGGGGAGCTGTTTTTT.

This clonotype was found many times. This beta chain is a stray read from a library made for alpha chains; its abundance is not meaningful. CDR3 sequence (DNA): TGTGCCAGCAGCACCATATTTAGCGGGGGGTCAAATGAGCAGTTCTTC. Its protein product is CASSTIFSGGSNEQFF. V gene TRBV7-6 combines with J gene TRBJ2-1, with TRBD2 matching 10 bases. Germline CDR1 and CDR2: SGHVS and FNYEAQ. With 5 bases clipped from V and 7 bases from J, the junction kept 11 bases outside the gene matches. The CDR3 has 16 residues.

This clonotype was seen a handful of times. With the library built for alpha chains, this beta chain is off target and its frequency is not meaningful. J is TRBJ1-5 and V is TRBV29-1; 7 bases align to TRBD1. Germline values: CDR1 SQVTM, CDR2 ANQGSEA. The CDR3 covers 13 residues. J gave up 1 base and V 4 bases, and 1 base lay outside the gene matches. The CDR3 DNA follows: TGCAGCGTTGCAGGGGGAAGCAATCAGCCCCAGCATTTT. Its translation is CSVAGGSNQPQHF. Full variable domain (missing parts from reference TRBV29-1 and TRBJ1-5): SAVISQKPSRDICQRGTSLTIQCQVDSQVTMMFWYRQQPGQSLTLIATANQGSEATYESGFVIDKFPISRPNLTFSTLTVSNMSPEDSSIYLCSVAGGSNQPQHFGDGTRLSIL.

This clonotype was observed at least ten times. The library was designed around alpha chains, so this beta chain is a stray read whose abundance carries little weight. The J gene is TRBJ2-6, the V gene TRBV20-1; 7 bases fit TRBD2. Trimming removed 5 bases from V and 0 bases from J; junction bases left unmatched: 10. CDR1 and CDR2 from the germline V gene are DFQATT and SNEGSKA (reference sequence). This CDR3 is built from 17 residues. For the CDR3, the DNA is TGCAGTGCTCCTCCCCGGGGAGGGCTCTCTGGGGCCAACGTCCTGACTTTC. Its translation: CSAPPRGGLSGANVLTF.

In this sample, this clonotype turned up many times. For a library built for alpha chains, this beta chain is a stray read; little rests on its size. V is TRBV7-2 and J is TRBJ2-1; unclear D gene. The CDR3 is 13 amino acids. Deletions cut 3 bases from V and 4 bases from J, with 7 bases between. Germline V gives CDR1 SGHTA, CDR2 FQGNSA. As DNA, the CDR3 is TGTGCCAGCAGCTTCGCTCAATACAATGAGCAGTTCTTC. It codes for CASSFAQYNEQFF.

This clonotype was seen ten or more times. Since the library was made to target alpha chains, this beta chain is a stray read and its abundance is not meaningful. V gene TRBV7-9 combines with J gene TRBJ2-4, with D possibly called TRBD1 or TRBD2 (5 bases each). The CDR3 length is 16 residues. V was pared by 1 base and J by 1 base, with 11 bases between. Germline V gene data show CDR1 as SEHNR and CDR2 as FQNEAQ (reference sequence). CDR3: CASSLVGREAKNIQYF. For the CDR3, the DNA is TGTGCCAGCAGCTTAGTCGGCAGGGAGGCCAAAAACATTCAGTACTTC.

This clonotype was detected many times. This beta chain represents an off-target read in a library built for alpha chains; its size is of limited meaning. The V and J genes are TRBV2 and TRBJ2-3; a possible D gene is TRBD2 (6 bases). Germline-derived CDR1 and CDR2 are SNHLY and FYNNEI. This CDR3 has 14 residues. V was cut by 8 bases and J by 0 bases, with 12 bases left in between. The CDR3 here is CASRGFGSTDTQYF. The CDR3 DNA is TGTGCCAGCCGGGGGTTTGGTAGCACAGATACGCAGTATTTT. Variable domain in full (rest from reference TRBV2 and TRBJ2-3): EPEVTQTPSHQVTQMGQEVILRCVPISNHLYFYWYRQILGQKVEFLVSFYNNEISEKSEIFDDQFSVERPDGSNFTLKIRSTKLEDSAMYFCASRGFGSTDTQYFGPGTRLTVL.